This is a list of T cell receptor beta chains from one sample in a study of blood T cell repertoires in COVID-19. TCRdb keeps only in-frame clones here, not all; method: immunoSEQ multiplex PCR. The sample holds more than 150,000 clones, roughly four fifths seen once. The source material was peripheral blood. These receptors all come from a human donor in a cohort sampled during active COVID-19. Both conserved end residues are part of each CDR3. A D gene is named only where the DNA matches it firmly. Clone size is stated in some rows and not others, as once, few, many or a class when expanded.

j_call clone_size v_call d_call cdr3_length cdr3_nt cdr3_aa
TRBJ1-1 . TRBV29-1 . 12 TGCAGCGTTGGCGAGGTGAACACTGAAGCTTTCTTT CSVGEVNTEAFF
TRBJ2-7 . TRBV19 . 14 TGTGCCAGTAGCCCCTGGGGGGGCCCCTACGAGCAGTACTTC CASSPWGGPYEQYF
TRBJ1-1 . TRBV3-1/TRBV3-2 TRBD1 13 TGTGCCAGCAGCCAGTGGTCAGGGGGCGCGGCTTTCTTT CASSQWSGGAAFF
TRBJ1-6 . TRBV3-1/TRBV3-2 . 14 TGTGCCAGCAGCTTCAGGGGAGGGAATTCACCCCTCCACTTT CASSFRGGNSPLHF
TRBJ1-4 . TRBV6-2/TRBV6-3 . 17 TGTGCCAGCAGTTACCCGATCAGGGATGCAACTAATGAAAAACTGTTTTTT CASSYPIRDATNEKLFF
TRBJ2-1 . TRBV5-1 TRBD2 15 TGCGCCAGCAGCTTTTCTAGCGGGGGATTAGGTGAGCAGTTCTTC CASSFSSGGLGEQFF
TRBJ2-7 . TRBV28 TRBD1 15 TGTGCCAGCAGTTCCCCGGACAGGGGGCTTGACGAGCAGTACTTC CASSSPDRGLDEQYF
TRBJ2-5 . TRBV6-5 . 14 TGTGCCAGCAGCCAACAACCTTCCCAAGAGACCCAGTACTTC CASSQQPSQETQYF
TRBJ1-1 . TRBV6-5 TRBD1 15 TGTGCCAGCAGGCCAGGGGGCGCGATGGACACTGAAGCTTTCTTT CASRPGGAMDTEAFF
TRBJ2-5 . TRBV2 . 13 TGTGCCAGCATCGGGACTCGGCAAGAGACCCAGTACTTC CASIGTRQETQYF
TRBJ2-7 . TRBV12-3/TRBV12-4 . 12 TGTGCCAGCAGCCCGGACAGCTACGAGCAGTACTTC CASSPDSYEQYF
TRBJ1-2 . TRBV5-5 . 13 TGTGCCAGCAGCCCGCCGTCGGAGCCGCCGGCCACCTTC CASSPPSEPPATF
TRBJ2-7 . TRBV6-5 . 13 TGTGCCAGCAGCTCCCTATCGACCTACGAGCAGTACTTC CASSSLSTYEQYF
TRBJ1-1 few TRBV12-3/TRBV12-4 . 13 TGTGCCAGCAGTTTAGCGAGGTGGACTGAAGCTTTCTTT CASSLARWTEAFF
TRBJ2-1 . TRBV7-2 TRBD1 12 TGTGCCAGCAGCCTCGACAGGGTTGAGCAGTTCTTC CASSLDRVEQFF
TRBJ1-2 few TRBV4-1 TRBD1 14 TGCGCCAGCAGCCCCGGACAGGGAGAACGCGGCTACACCTTC CASSPGQGERGYTF
TRBJ2-7 once TRBV18 TRBD1 15 TGTGCCAGCTCAGCGGGACAGGGGGACTCCTACGAGCAGTACTTC CASSAGQGDSYEQYF
TRBJ2-7 . TRBV20-1 TRBD2 13 TGCAGTGCTAGTTTCAAGCGGGGGGACGAGCAGTACTTC CSASFKRGDEQYF
TRBJ1-5 . TRBV6-5 TRBD1 14 TGTGCCAGCAGAACGGGACAGAGAAATCAGCCCCAGCATTTT CASRTGQRNQPQHF
TRBJ2-7 . TRBV2 TRBD1 14 TGTGCCAGCAGGGAAGGACAGGTATCCTACGAGCAGTACTTC CASREGQVSYEQYF
TRBJ1-1 . TRBV5-1 TRBD1 16 TGCGCCAGCAGCTTCGTGTCAGGGGGTAGGTTCACTGAAGCTTTCTTT CASSFVSGGRFTEAFF
TRBJ1-4 . TRBV5-6 . 18 TGTGCCAGCAGCTTGTCATTGAATAGCGGGGATGGGAATGAAAAACTGTTTTTT CASSLSLNSGDGNEKLFF
TRBJ2-2 . TRBV27 . 12 TGTGCCAGCAGTACAGGGATCGGGGAGCTGTTTTTT CASSTGIGELFF
TRBJ2-6 . TRBV5-1 . 19 TGCGCCAGCAGCTTCCGGGACAACATCAGACCCTCTGGGGCCAACGTCCTGACTTTC CASSFRDNIRPSGANVLTF
TRBJ1-4 . TRBV20-1 . 11 TGCAGTGCTCCCCACACTGAAAAACTGTTTTTT CSAPHTEKLFF
TRBJ2-7 . TRBV5-1 . 15 TGCGCCAGCAGCTTAAGTGGGGGGTACTCCTACGAGCAGTACTTC CASSLSGGYSYEQYF
TRBJ1-3 . TRBV9 . 15 TGTGCCAGCAGCCCTAAGGGGGTATCTGGAAACACCATATATTTT CASSPKGVSGNTIYF
TRBJ2-7 . TRBV3-1/TRBV3-2 . 15 TGTGCCAGCAGCCAAGATTCGAGCAGACACTACGAGCAGTACTTC CASSQDSSRHYEQYF
TRBJ1-2 . TRBV13 TRBD1 16 TGTGCCAGCAGCTTAGAGACAGGGGGCGGACTCCGTGGCTACACCTTC CASSLETGGGLRGYTF
TRBJ2-3 . TRBV5-1 TRBD2 17 TGCGCCAGTCTCCGGGACTACATATCGGGTAGCACAGATACGCAGTATTTT CASLRDYISGSTDTQYF
TRBJ2-5 . TRBV3-1/TRBV3-2 TRBD1 15 TGTGCCAGCAGCCAAGATACGGGACAGGGAGAGACCCAGTACTTC CASSQDTGQGETQYF
TRBJ2-7 . TRBV5-1 . 14 TGCGCCAGCAGCTCCGGGGTAGAGAGTCACGAGCAGTACTTC CASSSGVESHEQYF
TRBJ2-7 . TRBV10-3 TRBD2 15 TGTGCCATCAGCGGGCTAGCGGGGGACCGCTACGAGCAGTACTTC CAISGLAGDRYEQYF
TRBJ2-5 . TRBV4-1 TRBD2 17 TGCGCCAGCAGCCAAGATCCTAGCGGGGGGTACCAAGAGACCCAGTACTTC CASSQDPSGGYQETQYF
TRBJ2-2 . TRBV6-5 TRBD2 14 TGTGCCAGCAGTTTAGCGGGGGGGGGCGGGGAGCTGTTTTTT CASSLAGGGGELFF
TRBJ2-3 . TRBV27 TRBD2 16 TGTGCCACCATCCGGAAGCGGGGGGGATTGGGAGATACGCAGTATTTT CATIRKRGGLGDTQYF
TRBJ1-2 . TRBV7-2 . 16 TGTGCCAGCAGCAATTATTCAGGGGCCCCGGGTGCGGGCTACACCTTC CASSNYSGAPGAGYTF
TRBJ2-1 . TRBV2 TRBD2 15 TGTGCCAGCAGGGGACTAGCGGGGACAGGCAATGAGCAGTTCTTC CASRGLAGTGNEQFF
TRBJ2-2 . TRBV7-9 . 17 TGTGCCAGCAGCCGATCCCCCCAGGGGCCGAACACCGGGGAGCTGTTTTTT CASSRSPQGPNTGELFF
TRBJ2-3 . TRBV2 TRBD2 16 TGTGCCAGCAGTTTTCCAGGGACTAGCGGGGGGAATACGCAGTATTTT CASSFPGTSGGNTQYF
TRBJ1-2 . TRBV4-1 . 13 TGCGCCAGCAGCCAAGGGCAGGGGTATGGCTACACCTTC CASSQGQGYGYTF
TRBJ2-4 . TRBV25-1 . 15 TGTGCCAGCAGTGAGACAGCCGTAGCCAAAAACATTCAGTACTTC CASSETAVAKNIQYF
TRBJ1-6 . TRBV30 . 14 TGTGCCTGGAGTGTAGACTACCGCGCGTCACCCCTCCACTTT CAWSVDYRASPLHF
TRBJ1-2 . TRBV1 . 15 TGCACCAGCAGCCAAGATGGGGGACAGGGTGATGGCTACACCTTC CTSSQDGGQGDGYTF
TRBJ2-5 once TRBV3-1/TRBV3-2 TRBD2 18 TGTGCCAGCAGCCAAGAAGGAGGAGCGGGGGGGCCGTTAGAGACCCAGTACTTC CASSQEGGAGGPLETQYF
TRBJ2-2 . TRBV5-1 . 14 TGCGCCAGCAGCTTTTCACAAGACACCGGGGAGCTGTTTTTT CASSFSQDTGELFF
TRBJ2-7 once TRBV29-1 . 14 TGCAGCGTTGGGGGGAGCGGGCCCCCAGACGAGCAGTACTTC CSVGGSGPPDEQYF
TRBJ2-2 . TRBV4-1 . 13 TGCGCCAGCAGCCAAGGGAGTCCCGGGGAGCTGTTTTTT CASSQGSPGELFF
TRBJ1-4 . TRBV10-2 TRBD1 18 TGCGCCAGCAGTGAGTTCGGGACAGGGGGACGCACTTTTGAAAAACTGTTTTTT CASSEFGTGGRTFEKLFF
TRBJ2-7 . TRBV9 TRBD2 14 TGTGCCAGCAGCGGTAGCGGGGGGGGTTACGAGCAGTACTTC CASSGSGGGYEQYF
TRBJ2-7 . TRBV5-1 TRBD2 18 TGCGCCAGCAGCTTCGGACTAGCGGGGACGTTCCCCTCCTACGAGCAGTACTTC CASSFGLAGTFPSYEQYF
TRBJ2-5 . TRBV6-5 . 15 TGTGCCAGCATAGGTCGGGAGTCCGCTCGAGAGACCCAGTACTTC CASIGRESARETQYF
TRBJ1-2 . TRBV9 TRBD1 12 TGTGCCAGCAGCGTCCCAGGGGGCGGCTACACCTTC CASSVPGGGYTF
TRBJ2-7 . TRBV11-2 TRBD2 19 TGTGCCAGCAGCTTAGCTGGGAGACTAGCGGGGGGGGTGTCCTACGAGCAGTACTTC CASSLAGRLAGGVSYEQYF
TRBJ2-1 . TRBV15 . 16 TGTGCCACCAGCAGAGTGGGGACTTCCGGCGACAATGAGCAGTTCTTC CATSRVGTSGDNEQFF